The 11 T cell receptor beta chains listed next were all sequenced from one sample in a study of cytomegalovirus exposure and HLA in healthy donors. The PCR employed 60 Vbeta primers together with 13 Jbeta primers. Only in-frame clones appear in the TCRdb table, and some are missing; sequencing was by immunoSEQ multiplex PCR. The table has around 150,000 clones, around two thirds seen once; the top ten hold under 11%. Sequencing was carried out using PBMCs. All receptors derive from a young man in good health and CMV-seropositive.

CDR3 amino acids: CASSRAIGQPQHF. CDR3 DNA sequence: TGCGCCAGCAGCCGGGCAATTGGGCAGCCCCAGCATTTT. The chain joins TRBV4-1 to TRBJ1-5, with unresolved D. This CDR3 spans 13 amino acids. Trimming took 4 bases from V and 7 from J, leaving 11 bases between them. Per the germline V gene, CDR1 is MGHRA and CDR2 is YSYEKL.

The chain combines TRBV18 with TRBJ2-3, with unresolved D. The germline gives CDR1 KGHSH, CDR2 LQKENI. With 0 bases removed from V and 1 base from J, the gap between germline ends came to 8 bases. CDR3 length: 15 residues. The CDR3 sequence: CASSPPSVGTDTQYF. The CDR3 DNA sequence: TGTGCCAGCTCACCACCTAGTGTTGGCACAGATACGCAGTATTTT.

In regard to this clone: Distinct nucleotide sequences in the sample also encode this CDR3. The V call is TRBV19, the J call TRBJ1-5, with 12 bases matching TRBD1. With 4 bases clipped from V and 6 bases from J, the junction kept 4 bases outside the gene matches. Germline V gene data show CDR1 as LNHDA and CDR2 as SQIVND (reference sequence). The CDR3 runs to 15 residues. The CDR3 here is CASSTGTGGVQPQHF. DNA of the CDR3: TGTGCCAGTAGTACCGGGACAGGGGGCGTTCAGCCCCAGCATTTT.

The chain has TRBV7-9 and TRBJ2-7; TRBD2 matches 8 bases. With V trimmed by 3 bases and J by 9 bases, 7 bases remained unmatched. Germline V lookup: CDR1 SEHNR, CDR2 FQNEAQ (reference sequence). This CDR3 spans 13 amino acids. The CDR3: CASSFAGGEGQYF. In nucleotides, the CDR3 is TGTGCCAGCAGCTTCGCGGGGGGCGAAGGGCAGTACTTC. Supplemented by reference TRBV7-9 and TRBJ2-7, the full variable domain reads DTGVSQNPRHKITKRGQNVTFRCDPISEHNRLYWYRQTLGQGPEFLTYFQNEAQLEKSRLLSDRFSAERPKGSFSTLEIQRTEQGDSAMYLCASSFAGGEGQYFGPGTRLTVT.

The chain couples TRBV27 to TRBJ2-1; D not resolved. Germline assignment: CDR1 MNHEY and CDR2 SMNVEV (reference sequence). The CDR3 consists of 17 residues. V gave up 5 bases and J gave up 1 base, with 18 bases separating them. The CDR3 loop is CASSPGSGRPSYNEQFF. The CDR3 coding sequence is TGTGCCAGCAGTCCGGGTAGTGGCCGTCCATCCTACAATGAGCAGTTCTTC.

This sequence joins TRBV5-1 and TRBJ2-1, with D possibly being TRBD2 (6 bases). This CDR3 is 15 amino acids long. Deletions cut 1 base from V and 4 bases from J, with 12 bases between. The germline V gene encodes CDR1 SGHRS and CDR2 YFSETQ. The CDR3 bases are TGCGCCAGCAGCTTGACCCTAGCGAGGTACAATGAGCAGTTCTTC. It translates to CASSLTLARYNEQFF.

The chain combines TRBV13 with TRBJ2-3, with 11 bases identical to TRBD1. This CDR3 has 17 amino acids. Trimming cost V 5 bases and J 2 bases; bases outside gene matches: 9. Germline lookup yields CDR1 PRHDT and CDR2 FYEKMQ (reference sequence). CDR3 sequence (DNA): TGTGCCAGCAGCAAGGAGGACAGGGGGCCGACCACAGATACGCAGTATTTT. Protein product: CASSKEDRGPTTDTQYF.

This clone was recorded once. In DNA form, the CDR3 reads TGTGCCAGTAGCGAGGGGGCAGGGCTCGAGCAGTACTTC. This codes for CASSEGAGLEQYF. The chain is built from TRBV19 and TRBJ2-7, with 7 bases fitting TRBD1. CDR1 is LNHDA, CDR2 SQIVND, per germline (reference sequence). The V gene end was trimmed by 6 bases and the J gene end by 6 bases; junction bases not matched to a gene: 8. CDR3 length: 13 residues.

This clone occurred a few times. CDR3 amino acids: CASSLQGWGDYTF. CDR3 nucleotide sequence: TGTGCCAGCAGCCTTCAGGGCTGGGGTGACTACACCTTC. The chain employs TRBV14 and TRBJ1-2, with D tentatively TRBD1 (5 bases). Trimming removed 4 bases at V and 10 bases at J, with 16 bases between. The CDR3 has 13 residues. Germline CDR1 reads SGHDN; CDR2 reads FVKESK.

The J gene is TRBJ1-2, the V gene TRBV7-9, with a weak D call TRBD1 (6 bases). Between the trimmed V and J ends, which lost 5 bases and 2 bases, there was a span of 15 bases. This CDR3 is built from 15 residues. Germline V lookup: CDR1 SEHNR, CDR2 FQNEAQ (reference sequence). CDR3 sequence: CASSPRTVRNYGYTF. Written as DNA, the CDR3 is TGTGCCAGCAGCCCCCGGACAGTAAGAAACTATGGCTACACCTTC.

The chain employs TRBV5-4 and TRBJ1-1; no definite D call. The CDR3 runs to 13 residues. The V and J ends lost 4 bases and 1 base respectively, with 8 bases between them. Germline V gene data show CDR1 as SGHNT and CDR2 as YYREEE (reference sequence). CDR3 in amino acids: CASSEDWNTEAFF. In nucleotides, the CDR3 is TGTGCCAGCAGCGAGGACTGGAACACTGAAGCTTTCTTT.